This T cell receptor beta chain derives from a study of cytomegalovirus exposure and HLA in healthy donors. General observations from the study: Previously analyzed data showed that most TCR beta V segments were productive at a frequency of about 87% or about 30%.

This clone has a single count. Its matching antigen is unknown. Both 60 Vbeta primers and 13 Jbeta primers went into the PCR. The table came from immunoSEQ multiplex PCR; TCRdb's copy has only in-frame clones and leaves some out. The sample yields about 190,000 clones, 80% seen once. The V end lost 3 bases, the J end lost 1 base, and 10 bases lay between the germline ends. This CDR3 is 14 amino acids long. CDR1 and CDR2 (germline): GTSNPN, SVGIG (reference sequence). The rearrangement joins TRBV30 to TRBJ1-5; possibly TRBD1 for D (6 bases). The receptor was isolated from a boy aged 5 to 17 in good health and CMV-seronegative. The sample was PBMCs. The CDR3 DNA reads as TGTGCCTGGAGCAGGGGAAGAAGCAATCAGCCCCAGCATTTT. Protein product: CAWSRGRSNQPQHF.